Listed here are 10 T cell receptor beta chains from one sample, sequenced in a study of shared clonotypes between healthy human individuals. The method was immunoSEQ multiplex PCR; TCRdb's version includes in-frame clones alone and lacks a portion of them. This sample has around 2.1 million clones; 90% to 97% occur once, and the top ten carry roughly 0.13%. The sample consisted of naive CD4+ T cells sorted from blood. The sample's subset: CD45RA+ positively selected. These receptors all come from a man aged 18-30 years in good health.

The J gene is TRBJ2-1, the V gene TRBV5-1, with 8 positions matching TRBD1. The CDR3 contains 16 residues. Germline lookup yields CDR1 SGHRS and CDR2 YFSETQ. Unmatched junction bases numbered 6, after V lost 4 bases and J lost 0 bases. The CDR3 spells CASSNDRGSSYNEQFF. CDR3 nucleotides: TGCGCCAGCAGCAACGACAGGGGAAGCTCCTACAATGAGCAGTTCTTC.

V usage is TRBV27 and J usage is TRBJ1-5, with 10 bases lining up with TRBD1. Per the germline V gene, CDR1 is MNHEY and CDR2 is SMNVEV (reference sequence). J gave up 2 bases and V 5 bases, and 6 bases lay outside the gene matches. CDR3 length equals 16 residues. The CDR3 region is CASSARQGAGNQPQHF. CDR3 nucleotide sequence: TGTGCCAGCAGTGCCAGACAGGGGGCTGGCAATCAGCCCCAGCATTTT.

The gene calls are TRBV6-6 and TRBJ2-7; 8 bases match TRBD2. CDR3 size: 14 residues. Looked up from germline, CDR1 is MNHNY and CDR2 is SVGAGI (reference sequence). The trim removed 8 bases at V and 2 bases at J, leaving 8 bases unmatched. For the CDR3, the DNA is TGTGCCAGCTGGCGGGGGGCCGGGACCTACGAGCAGTACTTC. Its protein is CASWRGAGTYEQYF.

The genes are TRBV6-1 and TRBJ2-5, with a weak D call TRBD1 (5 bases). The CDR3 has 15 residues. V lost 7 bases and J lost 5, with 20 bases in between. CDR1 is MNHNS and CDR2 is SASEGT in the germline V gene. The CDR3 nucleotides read TGTGCCAGCAACCTGGCAGGGATTAGTTGGGAGACCCAGTACTTC. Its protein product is CASNLAGISWETQYF.

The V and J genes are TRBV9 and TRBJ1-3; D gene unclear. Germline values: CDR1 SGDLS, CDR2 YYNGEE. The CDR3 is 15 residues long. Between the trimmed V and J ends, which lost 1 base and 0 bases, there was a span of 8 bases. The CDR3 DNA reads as TGTGCCAGCAGCGTAAGTTCGGCCTCTGGAAACACCATATATTTT. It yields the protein CASSVSSASGNTIYF. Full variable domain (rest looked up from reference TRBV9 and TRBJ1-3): DSGVTQTPKHLITATGQRVTLRCSPRSGDLSVYWYQQSLDQGLQFLIQYYNGEERAKGNILERFSAQQFPDLHSELNLSSLELGDSALYFCASSVSSASGNTIYFGEGSWLTVV.

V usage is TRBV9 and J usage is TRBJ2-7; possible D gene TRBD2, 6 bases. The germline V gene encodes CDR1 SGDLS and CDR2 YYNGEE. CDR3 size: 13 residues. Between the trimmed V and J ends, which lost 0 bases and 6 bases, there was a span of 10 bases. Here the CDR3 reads CASSVAQGGEQYF. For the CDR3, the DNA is TGTGCCAGCAGCGTAGCCCAGGGAGGCGAGCAGTACTTC.

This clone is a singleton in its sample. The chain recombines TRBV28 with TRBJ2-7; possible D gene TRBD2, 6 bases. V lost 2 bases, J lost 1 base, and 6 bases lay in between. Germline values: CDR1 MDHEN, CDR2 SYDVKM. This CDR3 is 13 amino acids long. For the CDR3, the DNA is TGTGCCAGCAGTTTACGGGAGTCCTACGAGCAGTACTTC. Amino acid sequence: CASSLRESYEQYF.

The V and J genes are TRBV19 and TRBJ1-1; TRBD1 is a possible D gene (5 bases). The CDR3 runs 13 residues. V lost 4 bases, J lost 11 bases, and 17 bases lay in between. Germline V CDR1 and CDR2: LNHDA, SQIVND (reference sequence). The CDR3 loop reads CASSKSEQVGAFF. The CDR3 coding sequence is TGTGCCAGTAGTAAATCCGAACAGGTTGGGGCTTTCTTT.

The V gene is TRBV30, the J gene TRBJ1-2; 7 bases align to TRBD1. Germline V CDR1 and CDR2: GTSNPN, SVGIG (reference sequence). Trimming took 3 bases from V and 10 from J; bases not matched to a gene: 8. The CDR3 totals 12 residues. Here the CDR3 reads CAWRRDSRLYTF. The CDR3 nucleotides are TGTGCCTGGAGACGGGACAGTCGTCTCTACACCTTC.

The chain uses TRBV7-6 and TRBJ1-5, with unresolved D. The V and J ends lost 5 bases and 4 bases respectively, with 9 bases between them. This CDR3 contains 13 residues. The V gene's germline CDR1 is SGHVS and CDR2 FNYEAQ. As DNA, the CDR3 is TGTGCCAGCAGCCCCAGATCTAATCAGCCCCAGCATTTT. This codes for CASSPRSNQPQHF. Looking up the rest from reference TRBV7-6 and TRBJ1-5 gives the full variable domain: GAGVSQSPRYKVTKRGQDVALRCDPISGHVSLYWYRQALGQGPEFLTYFNYEAQQDKSGLPNDRFSAERPEGSISTLTIQRTEQRDSAMYRCASSPRSNQPQHFGDGTRLSIL.